The 5 T cell receptor beta chains reported below all come from one sample, sequenced in a study of vaccination effects on CD4 cells after COVID-19. Which antigens these TCRs recognize remains unknown. Only in-frame clones appear in the TCRdb table, and some are missing; sequencing was by immunoSEQ multiplex PCR. The table lists 20,000 to 25,000 clones, approximately 74% of them singletons. Viral peptide pool expansion of antigen-specific CD4+ T cells preceded sequencing in the ViraFEST assay. When around nine days of culture had elapsed, CD4+ T cells were isolated. According to the study, vaccine recipients showed no prior SARS-CoV-2 infection and negative nucleocapsid antibodies. The sample consisted of CD4+ T cells from PBMCs cultured with HCoV-NL63 spike peptides, taken before COVID-19 vaccination. Receptors originate from a human donor who received a COVID-19 vaccine.

DNA for the CDR3: TGCGCCAGCAGCCATCGTCGGACAGGGGGACCCTCTGGAAACACCATATATTTT. As protein: CASSHRRTGGPSGNTIYF. The rearrangement links TRBV4-1 to TRBJ1-3; 10 positions agree with TRBD1. V shed 3 bases and J 0 bases; nucleotides not matched to a gene: 8. Germline assignment: CDR1 MGHRA and CDR2 YSYEKL. This CDR3 is 18 amino acids long.

The V and J genes are TRBV27 and TRBJ2-3, with D perhaps matching TRBD1 (6 bases). This CDR3 is built from 14 residues. Trimming removed 10 bases from V and 0 bases from J, with 14 bases in between. Germline loops: CDR1 MNHEY, CDR2 SMNVEV (reference sequence). The DNA for the CDR3 is TGTGCCACCGGTGGGGGCGGGAGCACAGATACGCAGTATTTT. It yields the protein CATGGGGSTDTQYF.

The V call is TRBV30, the J call TRBJ2-7, with 9 positions matching TRBD1. The CDR3 totals 16 residues. Germline CDR1 and CDR2: GTSNPN and SVGIG (reference sequence). J was trimmed by 3 bases and V by 5 bases; bases with no gene match: 14. The CDR3 is CAWYPSPGTGNYEQYF. CDR3 in DNA: TGTGCCTGGTATCCATCGCCGGGGACAGGGAACTACGAGCAGTACTTC.

This clone has only a few counts. The chain has TRBV10-1 and TRBJ2-7, with 10 bases that match TRBD1. This CDR3 is built from 12 residues. Germline V gene sequence: CDR1 WNHNN, CDR2 SYGVQD (reference sequence). With V trimmed by 8 bases and J by 3 bases, 1 base remained unmatched. In DNA, the CDR3 is TGCGCCAGCGGGGACAGGGGCTACGAGCAGTACTTC. Translating gives CASGDRGYEQYF.

The chain combines TRBV29-1 with TRBJ1-1; D gene uncertain. CDR3 length: 11 residues. Trimming took 1 base from V and 5 from J, leaving 5 bases between them. Looked up from germline, CDR1 is SQVTM and CDR2 is ANQGSEA. Written as DNA, the CDR3 is TGCAGCGTTGAAGTATGGACTGAAGCTTTCTTT. Translating gives CSVEVWTEAFF.